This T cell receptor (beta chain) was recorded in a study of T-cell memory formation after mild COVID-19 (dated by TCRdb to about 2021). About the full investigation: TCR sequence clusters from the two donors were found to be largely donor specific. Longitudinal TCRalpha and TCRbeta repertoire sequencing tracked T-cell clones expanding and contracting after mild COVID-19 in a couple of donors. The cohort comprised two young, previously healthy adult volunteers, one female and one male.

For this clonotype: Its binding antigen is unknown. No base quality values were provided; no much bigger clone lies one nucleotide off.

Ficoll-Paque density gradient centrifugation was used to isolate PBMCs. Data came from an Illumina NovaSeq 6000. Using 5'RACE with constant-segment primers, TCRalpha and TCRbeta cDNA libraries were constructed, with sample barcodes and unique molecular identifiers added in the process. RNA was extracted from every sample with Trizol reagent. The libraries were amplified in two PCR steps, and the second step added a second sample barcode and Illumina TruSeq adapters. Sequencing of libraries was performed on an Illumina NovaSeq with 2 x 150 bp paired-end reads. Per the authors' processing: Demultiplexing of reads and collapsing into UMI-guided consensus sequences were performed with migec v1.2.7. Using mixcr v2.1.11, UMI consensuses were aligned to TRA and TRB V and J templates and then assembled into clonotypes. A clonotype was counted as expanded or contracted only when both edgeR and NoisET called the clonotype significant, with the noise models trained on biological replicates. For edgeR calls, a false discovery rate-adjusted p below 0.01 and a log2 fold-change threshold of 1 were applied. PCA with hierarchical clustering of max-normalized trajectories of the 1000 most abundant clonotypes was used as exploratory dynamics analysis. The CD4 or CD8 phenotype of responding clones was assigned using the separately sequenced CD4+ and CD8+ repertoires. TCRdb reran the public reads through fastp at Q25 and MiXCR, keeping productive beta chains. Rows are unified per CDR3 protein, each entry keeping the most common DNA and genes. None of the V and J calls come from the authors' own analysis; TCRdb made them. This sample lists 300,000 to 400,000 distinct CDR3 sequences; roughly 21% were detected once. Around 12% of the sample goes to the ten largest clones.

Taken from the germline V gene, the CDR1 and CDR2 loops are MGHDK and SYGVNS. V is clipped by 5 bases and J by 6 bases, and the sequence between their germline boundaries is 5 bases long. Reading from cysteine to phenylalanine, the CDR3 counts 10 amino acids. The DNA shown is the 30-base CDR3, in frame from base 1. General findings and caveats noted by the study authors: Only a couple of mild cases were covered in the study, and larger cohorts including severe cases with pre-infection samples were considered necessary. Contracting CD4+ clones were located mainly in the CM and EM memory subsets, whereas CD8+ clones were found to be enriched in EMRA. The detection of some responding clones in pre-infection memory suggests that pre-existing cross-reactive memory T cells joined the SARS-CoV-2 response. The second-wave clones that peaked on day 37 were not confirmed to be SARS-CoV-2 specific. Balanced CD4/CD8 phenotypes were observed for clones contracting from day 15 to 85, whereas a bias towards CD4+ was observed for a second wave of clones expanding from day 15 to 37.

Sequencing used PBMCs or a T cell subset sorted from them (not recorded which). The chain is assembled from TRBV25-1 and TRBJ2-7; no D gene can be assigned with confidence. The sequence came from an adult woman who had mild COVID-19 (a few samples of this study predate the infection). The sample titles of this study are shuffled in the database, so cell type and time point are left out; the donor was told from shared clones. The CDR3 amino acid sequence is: CASSRVEQYF. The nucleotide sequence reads TGTGCCAGCAGTCGCGTCGAGCAGTACTTC.